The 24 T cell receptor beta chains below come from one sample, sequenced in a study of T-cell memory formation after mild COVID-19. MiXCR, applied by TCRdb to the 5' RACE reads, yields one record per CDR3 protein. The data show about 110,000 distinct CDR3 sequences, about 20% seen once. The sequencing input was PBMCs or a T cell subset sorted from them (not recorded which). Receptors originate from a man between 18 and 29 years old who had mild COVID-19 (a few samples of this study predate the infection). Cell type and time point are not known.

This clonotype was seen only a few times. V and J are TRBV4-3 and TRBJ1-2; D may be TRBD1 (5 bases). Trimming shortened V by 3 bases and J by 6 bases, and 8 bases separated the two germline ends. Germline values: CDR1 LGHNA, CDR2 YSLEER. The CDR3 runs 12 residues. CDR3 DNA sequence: TGCGCCAGCAGCCACAAGGGGAATGGCTACACCTTC. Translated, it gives CASSHKGNGYTF.

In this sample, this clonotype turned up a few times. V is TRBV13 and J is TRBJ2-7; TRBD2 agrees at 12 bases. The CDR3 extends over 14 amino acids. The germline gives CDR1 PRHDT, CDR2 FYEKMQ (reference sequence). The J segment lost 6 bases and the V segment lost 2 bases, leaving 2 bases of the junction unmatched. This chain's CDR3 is CASSLLAGGREQYF. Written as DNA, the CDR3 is TGTGCCAGCAGCTTACTAGCGGGGGGGCGCGAGCAGTACTTC.

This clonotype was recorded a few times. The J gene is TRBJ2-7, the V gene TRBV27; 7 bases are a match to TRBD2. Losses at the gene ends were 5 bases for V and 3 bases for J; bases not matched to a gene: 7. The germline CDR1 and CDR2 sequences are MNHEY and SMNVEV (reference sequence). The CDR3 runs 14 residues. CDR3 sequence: CASSIQRGGYEQYV. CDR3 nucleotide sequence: TGTGCCAGCAGTATCCAGCGGGGCGGCTACGAGCAGTACGTC.

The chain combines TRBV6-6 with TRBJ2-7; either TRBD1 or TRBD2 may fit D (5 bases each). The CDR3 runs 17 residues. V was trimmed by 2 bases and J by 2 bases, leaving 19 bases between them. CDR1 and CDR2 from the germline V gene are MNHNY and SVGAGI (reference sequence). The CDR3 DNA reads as TGTGCCAGCAGTTACCTCGGTATCTGGGACGAGGCCTACGAGCAGTACTTC. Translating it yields CASSYLGIWDEAYEQYF.

CDR3 sequence (DNA): TGTGCCAGCAGCTTAGGTCGAGGAGAACTATATCACTCTGGAAACACCATATATTTT. Its protein is CASSLGRGELYHSGNTIYF. The chain uses TRBV13 and TRBJ1-3; D is ambiguous. The germline CDR1 and CDR2 sequences are PRHDT and FYEKMQ (reference sequence). This CDR3 contains 19 residues. V was cut by 0 bases and J by 0 bases, with 18 bases left in between.

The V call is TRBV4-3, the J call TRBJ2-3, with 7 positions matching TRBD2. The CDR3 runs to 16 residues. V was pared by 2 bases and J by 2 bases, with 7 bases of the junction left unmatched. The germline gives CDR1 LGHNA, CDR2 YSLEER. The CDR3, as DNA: TGCGCCAGCAGCCAAATCGTAGCGGGCTTCACAGATACGCAGTATTTT. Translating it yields CASSQIVAGFTDTQYF.

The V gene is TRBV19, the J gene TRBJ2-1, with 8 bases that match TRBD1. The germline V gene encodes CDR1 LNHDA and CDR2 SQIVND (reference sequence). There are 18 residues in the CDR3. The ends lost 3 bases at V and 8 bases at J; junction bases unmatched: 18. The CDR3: CASSINPGQAAVFDEQFF. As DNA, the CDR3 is TGTGCCAGTAGTATTAATCCGGGACAGGCCGCCGTATTTGATGAGCAGTTCTTC. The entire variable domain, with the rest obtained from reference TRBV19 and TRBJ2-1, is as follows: DGGITQSPKYLFRKEGQNVTLSCEQNLNHDAMYWYRQDPGQGLRLIYYSQIVNDFQKGDIAEGYSVSREKKESFPLTVTSAQKNPTAFYLCASSINPGQAAVFDEQFFGPGTRLTVL.

The CDR3 DNA reads as TGTGCCAGCAGCTTCACGGGGGGCGAGGGGTATTTT. Translating it yields CASSFTGGEGYF. The chain links TRBV7-2 to TRBJ2-3, with D possibly TRBD2 on 7 matching bases. V shed 3 bases and J shed 14 bases, with 15 bases lying between them. The V gene's germline CDR1 is SGHTA and CDR2 FQGNSA. The CDR3 extends over 12 amino acids. Complete variable domain (other parts from reference TRBV7-2 and TRBJ2-3): GAGVSQSPSNKVTEKGKDVELRCDPISGHTALYWYRQSLGQGLEFLIYFQGNSAPDKSGLPSDRFSAERTGGSVSTLTIQRTQQEDSAVYLCASSFTGGEGYFGPGTRLTVL.

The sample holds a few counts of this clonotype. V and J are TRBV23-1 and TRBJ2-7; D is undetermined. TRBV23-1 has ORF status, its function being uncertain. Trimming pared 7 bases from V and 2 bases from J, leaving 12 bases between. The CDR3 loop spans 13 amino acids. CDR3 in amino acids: CASNSRRTYEQYF. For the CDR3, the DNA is TGCGCCAGCAACTCCAGGAGAACCTACGAGCAGTACTTC.

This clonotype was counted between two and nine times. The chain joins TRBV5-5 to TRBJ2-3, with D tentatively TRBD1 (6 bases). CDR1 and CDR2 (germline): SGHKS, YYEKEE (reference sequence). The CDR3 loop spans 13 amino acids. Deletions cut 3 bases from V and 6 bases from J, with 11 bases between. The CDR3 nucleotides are TGTGCCAGCAGCTCCGCCGGACAGGATACGCAGTATTTT. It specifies CASSSAGQDTQYF.

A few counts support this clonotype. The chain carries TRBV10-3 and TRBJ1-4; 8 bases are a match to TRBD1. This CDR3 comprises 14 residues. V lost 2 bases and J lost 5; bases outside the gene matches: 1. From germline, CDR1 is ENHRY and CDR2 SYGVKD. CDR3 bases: TGTGCCATCAGTGAGCGACAGGGGAATGAAAAACTGTTTTTT. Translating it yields CAISERQGNEKLFF.

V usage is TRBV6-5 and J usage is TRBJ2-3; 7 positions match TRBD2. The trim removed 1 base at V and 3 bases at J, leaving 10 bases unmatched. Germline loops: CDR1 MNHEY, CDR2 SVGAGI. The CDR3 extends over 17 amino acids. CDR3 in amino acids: CASSYFRVTGGTDTQYF. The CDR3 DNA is TGTGCCAGCAGTTACTTTAGGGTGACGGGAGGTACAGATACGCAGTATTTT.

The CDR3 region is CASSSMGGQGTYEQYF. The DNA for the CDR3 is TGTGCCAGCAGCTCTATGGGGGGACAGGGGACCTACGAGCAGTACTTC. The chain joins TRBV7-2 to TRBJ2-7; 10 positions agree with TRBD1. Trimming took 4 bases from V and 2 from J; bases not matched to a gene: 8. The CDR3 totals 16 residues. Germline values: CDR1 SGHTA, CDR2 FQGNSA.

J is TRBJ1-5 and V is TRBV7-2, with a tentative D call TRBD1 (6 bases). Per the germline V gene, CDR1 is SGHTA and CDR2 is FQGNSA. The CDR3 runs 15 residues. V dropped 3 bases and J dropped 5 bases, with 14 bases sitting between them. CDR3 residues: CASSFTPNRDQPQHF. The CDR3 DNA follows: TGTGCCAGCAGCTTTACACCAAACAGGGATCAGCCCCAGCATTTT.

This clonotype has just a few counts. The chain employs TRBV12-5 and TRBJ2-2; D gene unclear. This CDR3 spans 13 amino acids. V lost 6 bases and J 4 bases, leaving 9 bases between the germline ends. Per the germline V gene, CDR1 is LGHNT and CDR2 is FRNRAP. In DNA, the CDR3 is TGTGCTAGTGGATCGGGTGGCACCGGGGAGCTGTTTTTT. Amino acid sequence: CASGSGGTGELFF. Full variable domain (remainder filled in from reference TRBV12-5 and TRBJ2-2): DARVTQTPRHKVTEMGQEVTMRCQPILGHNTVFWYRQTMMQGLELLAYFRNRAPLDDSGMPKDRFSAEMPDATLATLKIQPSEPRDSAVYFCASGSGGTGELFFGEGSRLTVL.

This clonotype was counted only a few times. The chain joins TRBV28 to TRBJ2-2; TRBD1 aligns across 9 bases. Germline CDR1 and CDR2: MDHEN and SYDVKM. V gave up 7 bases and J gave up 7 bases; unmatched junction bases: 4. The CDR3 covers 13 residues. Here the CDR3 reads CASKQGAGGELFF. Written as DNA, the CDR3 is TGTGCCAGCAAACAGGGGGCCGGCGGGGAGCTGTTTTTT. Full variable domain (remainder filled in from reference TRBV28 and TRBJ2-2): DVKVTQSSRYLVKRTGEKVFLECVQDMDHENMFWYRQDPGLGLRLIYFSYDVKMKEKGDIPEGYSVSREKKERFSLILESASTNQTSMYLCASKQGAGGELFFGEGSRLTVL.

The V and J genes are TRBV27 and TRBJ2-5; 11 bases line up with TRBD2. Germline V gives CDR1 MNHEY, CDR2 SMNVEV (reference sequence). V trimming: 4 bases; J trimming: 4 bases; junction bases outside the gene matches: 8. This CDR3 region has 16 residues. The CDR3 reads CASSSYGTSGTETQYF. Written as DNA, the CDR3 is TGTGCCAGCAGTTCGTATGGGACTAGCGGTACAGAGACCCAGTACTTC.

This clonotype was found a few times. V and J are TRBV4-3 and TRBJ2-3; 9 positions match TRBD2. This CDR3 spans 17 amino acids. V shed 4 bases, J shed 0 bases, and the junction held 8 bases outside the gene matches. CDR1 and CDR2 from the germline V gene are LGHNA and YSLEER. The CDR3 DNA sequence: TGCGCCAGCAGCCCTCAGGTAGCGGGGGATAGCACAGATACGCAGTATTTT. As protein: CASSPQVAGDSTDTQYF.

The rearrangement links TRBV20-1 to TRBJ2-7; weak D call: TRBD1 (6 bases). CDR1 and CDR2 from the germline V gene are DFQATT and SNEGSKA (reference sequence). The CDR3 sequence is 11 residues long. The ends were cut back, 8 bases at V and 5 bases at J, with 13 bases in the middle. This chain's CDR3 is CSLQGSHEQYF. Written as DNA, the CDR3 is TGCAGTTTACAGGGATCACACGAGCAGTACTTC.

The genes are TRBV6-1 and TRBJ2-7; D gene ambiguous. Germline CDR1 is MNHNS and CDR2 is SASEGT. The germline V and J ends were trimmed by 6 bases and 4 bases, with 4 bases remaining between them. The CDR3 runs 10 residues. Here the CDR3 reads CASSDYEQYF. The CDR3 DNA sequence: TGTGCCAGCAGCGATTACGAGCAGTACTTC.

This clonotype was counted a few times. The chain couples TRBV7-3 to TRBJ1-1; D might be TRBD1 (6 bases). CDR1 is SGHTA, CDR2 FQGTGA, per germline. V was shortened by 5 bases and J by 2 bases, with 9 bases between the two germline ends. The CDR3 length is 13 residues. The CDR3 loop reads CASSTGSNTEAFF. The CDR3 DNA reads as TGTGCCAGCAGCACAGGGTCAAACACTGAAGCTTTCTTT. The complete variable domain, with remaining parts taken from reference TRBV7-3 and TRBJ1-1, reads GAGVSQTPSNKVTEKGKYVELRCDPISGHTALYWYRQSLGQGPEFLIYFQGTGAADDSGLPNDRFFAVRPEGSVSTLKIQRTERGDSAVYLCASSTGSNTEAFFGQGTRLTVV.

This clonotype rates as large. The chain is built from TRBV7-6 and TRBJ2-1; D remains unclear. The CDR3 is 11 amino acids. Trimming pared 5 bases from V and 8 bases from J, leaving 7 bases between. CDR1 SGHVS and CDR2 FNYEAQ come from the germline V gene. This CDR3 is CASSPGYEQFF. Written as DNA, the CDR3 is TGTGCCAGCAGCCCTGGGTATGAGCAGTTCTTC. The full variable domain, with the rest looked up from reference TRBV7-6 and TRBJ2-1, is GAGVSQSPRYKVTKRGQDVALRCDPISGHVSLYWYRQALGQGPEFLTYFNYEAQQDKSGLPNDRFSAERPEGSISTLTIQRTEQRDSAMYRCASSPGYEQFFGPGTRLTVL.

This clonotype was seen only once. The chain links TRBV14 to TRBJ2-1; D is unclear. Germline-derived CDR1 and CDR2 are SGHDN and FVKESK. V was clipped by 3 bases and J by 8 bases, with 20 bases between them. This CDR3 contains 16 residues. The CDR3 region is CASSQFLWPPWDEQFF. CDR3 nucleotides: TGTGCCAGCAGCCAGTTCCTCTGGCCGCCGTGGGATGAGCAGTTCTTC.

The CDR3 loop is CASSSGLAGEQFF. In DNA form, the CDR3 reads TGTGCCAGCAGCTCGGGACTAGCGGGGGAGCAGTTCTTC. The V gene is TRBV7-3, the J gene TRBJ2-1; 13 bases are a match to TRBD2. Germline values: CDR1 SGHTA, CDR2 FQGTGA. This CDR3 is 13 amino acids long. Trimming at V came to 4 bases and at J to 10 bases, leaving 1 base not matched to a gene.